This TCR beta chain was obtained from a study of blood T cell repertoires in COVID-19. Study overall: The study drew acute and convalescent COVID-19 samples from the United States, Italy and Spain. The cDNA or gDNA used as material had been derived from T cells, B-cell-depleted T cells, or PBMCs.

In the authors' methods: Reference gene primers were amplified, and this amplification served to estimate nucleated cell counts. Using immunoSEQ multiplex PCR, the repertoire was profiled, and TCRdb retains in-frame clones only, with some absent. The V and J calls and clone size come from that table; D and trimming were worked out from the DNA. Of about 230,000 clones in the sample, 84% were seen once. This CDR3 is built from 14 residues. The germline V and J ends were trimmed by 2 bases and 1 base, with 6 bases remaining between them. In germline, CDR1 is SGHAT, CDR2 FQDESV (reference sequence). The clonotype was recovered from a man aged 50 or older with active or convalescent COVID-19. Sequenced input: peripheral blood. V usage is TRBV11-1 and J usage is TRBJ2-1, with no clear D. CDR3 sequence reads: CASSLSGSYNEQFF. Written as DNA, the CDR3 is TGTGCCAGCAGCTTATCCGGGTCCTACAATGAGCAGTTCTTC.